The TCR beta chain under discussion was sequenced for a study of T cells after yellow fever vaccination. A single record per CDR3 protein comes from TCRdb applying MiXCR to the 5' RACE reads. The sample records some 220,000 distinct CDR3 sequences, approximately 3% being singletons. This clonotype appeared many times. Germline-derived CDR1 and CDR2 are SGHRS and YFSETQ. The length of the CDR3 is 17 residues. The V and J ends lost 0 bases and 5 bases respectively, with 20 bases between them. The input for sequencing was CD4+ T cells sorted from PBMCs, taken 10 days after the yellow fever booster vaccination. V gene TRBV5-1 combines with J gene TRBJ2-5; tentatively, D is TRBD1 (6 bases). The receptor was isolated from a man between 18 and 29 years old who received the YFV17D yellow fever vaccine. DNA for the CDR3: TGCGCCAGCAGCTTGGCCTCAGTGGGCAGGGGAGAGGAGACCCAGTACTTC. Its protein is CASSLASVGRGEETQYF. The entire variable domain, with the rest obtained from reference TRBV5-1 and TRBJ2-5, is as follows: KAGVTQTPRYLIKTRGQQVTLSCSPISGHRSVSWYQQTPGQGLQFLFEYFSETQRNKGNFPGRFSGRQFSNSRSEMNVSTLELGDSALYLCASSLASVGRGEETQYFGPGTRLLVL.